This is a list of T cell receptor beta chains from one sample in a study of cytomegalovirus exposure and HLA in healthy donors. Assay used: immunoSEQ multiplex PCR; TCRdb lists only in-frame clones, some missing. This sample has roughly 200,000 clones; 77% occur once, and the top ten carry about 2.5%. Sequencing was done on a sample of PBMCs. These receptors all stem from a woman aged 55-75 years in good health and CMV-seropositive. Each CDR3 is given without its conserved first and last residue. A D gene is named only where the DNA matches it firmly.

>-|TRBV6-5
ASKRGLNEKLF
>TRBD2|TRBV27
ASRGAYEQY
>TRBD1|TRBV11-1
ASSSDRGQPQH
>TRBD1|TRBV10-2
ASSGGQGNGYT
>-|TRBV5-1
ASSLLGLTGELF
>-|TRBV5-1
ASSYLMGGYTEAF
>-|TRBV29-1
SVEPQGRGSDTQY
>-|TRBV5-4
ASSLGTNYNEQF
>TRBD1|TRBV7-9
ASTSGQYNEQF
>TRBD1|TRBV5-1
ASSSTGSVGDTQY
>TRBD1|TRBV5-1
ASSLLTGSDTGELF
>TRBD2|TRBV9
ASSARLAQYTDTQY
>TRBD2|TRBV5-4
ASSLKGLGETQY
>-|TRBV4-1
ASSQSGGAGDYGYT
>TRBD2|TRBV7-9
ASSHASGRGSYNEQF
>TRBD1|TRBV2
ASSRTGITDTQY
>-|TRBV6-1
ASSQRERLGGF
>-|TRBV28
ASSLYEQY
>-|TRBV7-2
ASSEGRGASYEQY
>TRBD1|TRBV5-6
ASSLAGTGTGELF
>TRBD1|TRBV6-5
ASSLRLGQGYGYT
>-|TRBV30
AWNAQDRIQY
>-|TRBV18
ASSPQENRRVGGYT
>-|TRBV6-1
ASPQENTDTQY
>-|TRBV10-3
ATLSDSYGYT
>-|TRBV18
ASSPSGNEQF
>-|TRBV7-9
ASSLTGTAYGYT
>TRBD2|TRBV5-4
ASSLTGGGDAKNIQY
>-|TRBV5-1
ASSSRETSYTDTQY
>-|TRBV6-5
ASSYLGEGWVGYT
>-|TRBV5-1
ASREGQPDGYT
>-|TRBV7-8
ASSARRGWETYKTSYEQY
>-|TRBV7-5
VRSPTYSGASYEQY
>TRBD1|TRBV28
ASRPGTGAPNTEAF
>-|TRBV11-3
ASSSALRNEQF
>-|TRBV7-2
ASSLVRQGVGYT
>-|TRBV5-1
ASSLDGQSTDTQY
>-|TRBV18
ASSPDGSYGYT
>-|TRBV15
ATSVYLNTEAF
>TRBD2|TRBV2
ASSEGAGGPSSYNEQF
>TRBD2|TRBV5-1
ASSLRSGGADTQY
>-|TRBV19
ASSSQGLTEAF
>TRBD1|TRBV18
ASSPWDSLAGGTEAF
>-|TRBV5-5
ASSFSGSPLH
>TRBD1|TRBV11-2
ASSVIPGQSYEQY
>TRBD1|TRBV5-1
ASSVDRGHYEQY
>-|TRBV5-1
ASSLVVGATTDTQY
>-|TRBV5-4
ASSIEYEQY
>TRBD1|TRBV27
ASSAYRGLEAF
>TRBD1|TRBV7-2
ASSSGGTGGTEAF
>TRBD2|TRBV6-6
ASRRSGGAYNEQF
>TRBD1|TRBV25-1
ASSEKGQASGNTIY
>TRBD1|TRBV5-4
ASSPQGAGTEAF
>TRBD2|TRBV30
AWSGSGGSTDTQY
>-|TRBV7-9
ASSLTDSYNSPLH
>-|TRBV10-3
AISETGSSYNEQF
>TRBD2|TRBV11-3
ASSLGLAGGYEQF
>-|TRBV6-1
ASRAWGSTDTQY
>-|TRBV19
ASQGPGGEKLF
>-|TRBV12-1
ASSPAGGADTQY